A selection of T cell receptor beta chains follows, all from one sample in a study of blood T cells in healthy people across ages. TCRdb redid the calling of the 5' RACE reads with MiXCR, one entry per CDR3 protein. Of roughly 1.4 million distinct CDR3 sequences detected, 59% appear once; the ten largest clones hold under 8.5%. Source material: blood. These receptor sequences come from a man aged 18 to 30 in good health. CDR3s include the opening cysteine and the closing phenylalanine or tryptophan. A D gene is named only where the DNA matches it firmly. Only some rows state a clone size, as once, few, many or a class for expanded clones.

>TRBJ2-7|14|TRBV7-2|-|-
CASSLGVAGNEQYF
TGTGCCAGCAGCTTAGGTGTGGCTGGGAATGAGCAGTACTTC
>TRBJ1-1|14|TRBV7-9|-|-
CASSAEDTNTEAFF
TGTGCCAGCAGCGCGGAAGACACGAACACTGAAGCTTTCTTT
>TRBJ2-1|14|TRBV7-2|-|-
CASSLVSGNNEQFF
TGTGCCAGCAGCTTAGTTTCAGGAAACAATGAGCAGTTCTTC
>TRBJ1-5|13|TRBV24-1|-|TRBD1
CATRTGDYQPQHF
TGTGCCACACGGACAGGGGATTATCAGCCCCAGCATTTT
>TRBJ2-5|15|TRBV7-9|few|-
CASSSPSGYQETQYF
TGTGCCAGCAGCTCACCTTCGGGATATCAAGAGACCCAGTACTTC
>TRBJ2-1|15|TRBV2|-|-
CASKNYLISYNEQFF
TGTGCCAGCAAAAACTACCTCATATCCTACAATGAGCAGTTCTTC
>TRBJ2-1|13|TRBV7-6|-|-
CASSSLGDNEQFF
TGTGCCAGCAGCTCTTTGGGGGACAATGAGCAGTTCTTC
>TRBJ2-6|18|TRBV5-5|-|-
CASSKLGAGPSGANVLTF
TGTGCCAGCAGTAAATTAGGGGCAGGTCCTTCTGGGGCCAACGTCCTGACTTTC
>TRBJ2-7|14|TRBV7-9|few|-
CASSLALGNYEQYF
TGTGCCAGCAGCTTAGCGCTGGGGAACTACGAGCAGTACTTC
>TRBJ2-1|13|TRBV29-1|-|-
CSVRDQNYNEQFF
TGCAGCGTCCGGGACCAGAACTACAATGAGCAGTTCTTC
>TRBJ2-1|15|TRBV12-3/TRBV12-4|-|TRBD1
CASSFGTGYYNEQFF
TGTGCCAGCAGTTTCGGGACAGGGTACTACAATGAGCAGTTCTTC
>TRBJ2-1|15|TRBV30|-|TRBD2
CAWSVTSGGYNEQFF
TGTGCCTGGAGTGTAACTAGCGGGGGCTACAATGAGCAGTTCTTC
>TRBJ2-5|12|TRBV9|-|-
CASSVFDETQYF
TGTGCCAGCAGCGTTTTTGATGAGACCCAGTACTTC
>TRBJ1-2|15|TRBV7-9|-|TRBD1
CASSPPRTGAYGYTF
TGTGCCAGCAGCCCCCCTCGGACAGGGGCCTATGGCTACACCTTC
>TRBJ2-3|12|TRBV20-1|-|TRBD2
CSSGGTTDTQYF
TGCAGCAGCGGGGGGACCACAGATACGCAGTATTTT